This T cell receptor (beta chain) emerged from a study of OX40 agonist ivuxolimab in advanced cancers. Study-wide findings and caveats: More expanded clones were found, on average, in CD8+ than in CD4+ T cells. Normalized expansion of T-cell clones was also low for some nonresponders. Partly responding patients at 0.1-3.0 mg/kg showed some of the smallest clonal expansion.

Details on this clone: The antigen is undetermined.

The assay was immunoSEQ multiplex PCR, and TCRdb's table has in-frame clones only and misses some. The sample lists about 38,000 clones; approximately 92% were seen once. The CDR3 consists of 12 residues. CDR1 is SEHNR and CDR2 is FQNEAQ in the germline V gene (reference sequence). With 1 base removed from V and 6 bases from J, the gap between germline ends came to 5 bases. V is TRBV7-9 and J is TRBJ2-3; the D is unclear. The sequence came from an adult with an advanced solid tumor such as melanoma, head and neck, liver or kidney cancer. Material: CD4+ or CD8+ T cells sorted from blood, obtained in a trial of the OX40 agonist ivuxolimab. The CDR3 DNA reads as TGTGCCAGCAGCTTAGTGGGTGATACGCAGTATTTT. Amino acids: CASSLVGDTQYF.